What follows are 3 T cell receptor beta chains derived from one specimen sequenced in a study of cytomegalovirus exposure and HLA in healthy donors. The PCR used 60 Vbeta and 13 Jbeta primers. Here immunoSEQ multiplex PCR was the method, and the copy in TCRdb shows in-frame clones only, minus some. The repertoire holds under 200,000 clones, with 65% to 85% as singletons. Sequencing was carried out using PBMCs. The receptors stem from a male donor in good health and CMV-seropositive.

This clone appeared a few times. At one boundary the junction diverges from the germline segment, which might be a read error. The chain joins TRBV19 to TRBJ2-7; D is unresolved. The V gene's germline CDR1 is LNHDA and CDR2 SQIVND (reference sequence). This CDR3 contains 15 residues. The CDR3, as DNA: TGTTCCAGTAGTATTGGCTTCGCGGTTACCTACGAGCAGTACTTC. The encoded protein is CSSSIGFAVTYEQYF.

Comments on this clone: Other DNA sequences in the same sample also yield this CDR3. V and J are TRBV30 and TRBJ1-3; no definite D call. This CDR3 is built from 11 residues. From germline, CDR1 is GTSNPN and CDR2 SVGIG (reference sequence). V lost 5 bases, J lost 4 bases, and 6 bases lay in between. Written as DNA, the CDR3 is TGTGCCTGGTCGAGGGGAAACACCATATATTTT. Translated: CAWSRGNTIYF.

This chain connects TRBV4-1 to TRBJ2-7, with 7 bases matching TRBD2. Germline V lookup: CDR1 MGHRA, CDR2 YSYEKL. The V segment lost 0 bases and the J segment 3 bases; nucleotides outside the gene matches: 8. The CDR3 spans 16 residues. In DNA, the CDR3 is TGCGCCAGCAGCCAAGATTCGGCTAGCGGAGGCTACGAGCAGTACTTC. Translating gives CASSQDSASGGYEQYF.